A selection of T cell receptor beta chains follows, all from one sample in a study of blood T cell repertoires in COVID-19. Method: immunoSEQ multiplex PCR; TCRdb's copy keeps in-frame clones and lacks some. This sample has about 100,000 clones, with roughly 84% found just once. Input material: peripheral blood. The source of these receptors is a human donor in a cohort sampled during active COVID-19. CDR3s include the opening cysteine and the closing phenylalanine or tryptophan. The D gene is left open where the match is weak.

d_call	v_call	j_call	cdr3_nt	cdr3_aa
NA	TRBV6-2/TRBV6-3	TRBJ1-5	TGTGCCAGCAGTTACGGGGGGAATAGGGGCAATCAGCCCCAGCATTTT	CASSYGGNRGNQPQHF
TRBD1	TRBV24-1	TRBJ2-5	TGTGCCACCAGTGATAAACAGGGGGACCTAAGTCAGAGGACCCAGTACTTC	CATSDKQGDLSQRTQYF
NA	TRBV18	TRBJ2-3	TGTGCCAGCTCACCACCGGGTGGGGCGGCGTACGATACGCAGTATTTT	CASSPPGGAAYDTQYF
TRBD1	TRBV9	TRBJ2-7	TGTGCCAGCAGCGTAGATCCCCAGGGGGCCTACGAGCAGTACTTC	CASSVDPQGAYEQYF
TRBD1	TRBV7-3	TRBJ2-2	TGTGCCAGCAGCCCTCGTCCCGGGACAGGGGGGAACACCGGGGAGCTGTTTTTT	CASSPRPGTGGNTGELFF
NA	TRBV7-2	TRBJ2-3	TGTGCCAGCAGCTACAGGACAGATACGCAGTATTTT	CASSYRTDTQYF
TRBD1	TRBV7-6	TRBJ2-1	TGTGCCAGCAGCTTGGACGACAGGGGAAATGAGCAGTTCTTC	CASSLDDRGNEQFF
NA	TRBV5-1	TRBJ1-5	TGCGCCAGCAGCTCTCAGGGCCCTCAGCCCCAGCATTTT	CASSSQGPQPQHF
NA	TRBV7-9	TRBJ2-3	TGTGCCAGCATGGTAGGGGGCACAGATACGCAGTATTTT	CASMVGGTDTQYF
NA	TRBV30	TRBJ1-2	TGTGCCTGGAGTCCAACCGGGGCAGGGGCCTCGGGCTACACCTTC	CAWSPTGAGASGYTF